This section outlines one TCR beta chain sequence together with its context. The sample comes from a study of blood T cell repertoires in COVID-19. Per the original data handling: Nucleated cell number was recorded as an estimate derived from reference gene primer amplification. Libraries were prepared by immunoSEQ multiplex PCR; TCRdb keeps only in-frame clonotypes and omits some of them. V, J and clone size are taken as reported in that table, and D and trimming were inferred from the DNA itself. The table records 250,000 to 350,000 clones, roughly 90% of them present only once. Seattle cases were enrolled at active infection and followed longitudinally. V was pared by 4 bases and J by 4 bases, with 6 bases of the junction left unmatched. CDR1 is GTSNPN, CDR2 SVGIG, per germline (reference sequence). This CDR3 has 15 amino acids.

Sequencing was done on a sample of peripheral blood. This clonotype originated in a woman aged 25 to 45 with COVID-19, enrolled during active disease. The V gene is TRBV30, the J gene TRBJ2-2; 10 positions agree with TRBD2. Here the CDR3 DNA reads TGTGCCTGGACTAGCGGGAGTTTGATCACCGGGGAGCTGTTTTTT. Translation: CAWTSGSLITGELFF.